The 7 T cell receptor beta chains below were found in one sample sequenced in a study of T cells expressing NK-cell markers. No DNA is given; TCRdb re-called the 5' RACE reads and lists each CDR3 protein once. The repertoire table contains about 170,000 distinct CDR3 sequences. The source material was blood T cells: a sorted CD56 or NKG2C T cell subset, CD4+ or CD8+ T cells, or bulk PBMC T cells (not recorded which). These receptor sequences come from a man between 18 and 69 years old in good health.

The chain couples TRBV6-4 to TRBJ2-1. Germline CDR1 is MRHNA and CDR2 is SNTAGT. This CDR3 is built from 12 residues. The CDR3 protein is CASSDDLSSLFF.

The V and J genes are TRBV19 and TRBJ2-7. This CDR3 is 13 amino acids long. Germline V gene sequence: CDR1 LNHDA, CDR2 SQIVND (reference sequence). This CDR3 is CASSIQRSYEQYF.

This rearrangement joins TRBV27 to TRBJ2-5; TCRdb names TRBD2, which stays unverified in the absence of DNA. The CDR3 runs 16 residues. The germline V gene has CDR1 MNHEY and CDR2 SMNVEV (reference sequence). CDR3 sequence: CASSLLSSGGQETQYF.

This sequence joins TRBV20-1 and TRBJ1-1; the TRBD1 assignment by TCRdb is unverifiable without DNA. This CDR3 comprises 15 residues. The V gene's germline CDR1 is DFQATT and CDR2 SNEGSKA (reference sequence). Here the CDR3 reads CSANLALTGGTEAFF.

The rearrangement joins TRBV6-1 to TRBJ2-1; the D call from TCRdb, TRBD1, cannot be confirmed without DNA. The CDR3 runs to 13 residues. Germline assignment: CDR1 MNHNS and CDR2 SASEGT. The CDR3 region is CASQGSEVGEQFF.

The chain is built from TRBV2 and TRBJ2-2; checking the TCRdb D call of TRBD2 is not possible without DNA. The CDR3 is made up of 15 amino acids. Germline-derived CDR1 and CDR2 are SNHLY and FYNNEI. This CDR3 reads CASSGRLSNTGELFF.

The gene calls are TRBV3-1 and TRBJ1-2; the TCRdb D gene call, TRBD1, has no DNA to confirm it. This CDR3 comprises 15 residues. Germline lookup yields CDR1 LGHDT and CDR2 YNNKEL (reference sequence). This CDR3 is CASSTRPRPPYGYTF.